This record concerns one TCR beta chain sequence. Its antigen is not known. Healthy donors formed controls matched for age and sex. CD8+ and CD4+ T cells were negatively isolated; TEMRA cells were FACS-enriched. This CDR3 contains 19 residues. The sample belongs to a study of CD8 T cells in Susac syndrome. The study, taken as a whole, reports: The relatively small number of individuals in the TCR sequencing and HLA analysis was acknowledged by the study.

Reverse transcription used roughly 0.45 to 1 ug RNA and random hexamers. TCRdb reanalysed the immunoSEQ multiplex PCR reads using MiXCR and keeps one entry per CDR3 protein. This sample has 150,000 to 200,000 distinct CDR3 sequences, with about 94% found just once. Sequencing used CD4+ T cells from PBMCs. The chain uses TRBV21-1 and TRBJ1-2; the DNA was not used to check the table's D call, TRBD1. TRBV21-1 is a listed pseudogene. This clonotype originated in a human donor in good health. The CDR3 reads CASSKVVLDRNITDYGYTF. The CDR3, as DNA: TGTGCCAGCAGCAAAGTGGTTTTGGACAGGAACATTACGGACTATGGCTACACCTTC.